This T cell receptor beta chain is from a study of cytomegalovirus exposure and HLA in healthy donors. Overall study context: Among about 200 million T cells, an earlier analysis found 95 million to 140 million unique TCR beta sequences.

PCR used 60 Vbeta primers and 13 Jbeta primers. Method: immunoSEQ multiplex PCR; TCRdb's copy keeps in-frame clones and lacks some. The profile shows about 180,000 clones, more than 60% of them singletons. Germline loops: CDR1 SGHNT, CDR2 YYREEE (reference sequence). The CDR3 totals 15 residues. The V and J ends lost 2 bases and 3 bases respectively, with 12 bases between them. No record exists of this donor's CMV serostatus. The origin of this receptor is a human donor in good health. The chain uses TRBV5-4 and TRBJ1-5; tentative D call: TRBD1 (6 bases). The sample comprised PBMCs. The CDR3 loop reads CASSFRGSNNQPQHF. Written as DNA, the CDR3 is TGTGCCAGCAGCTTCAGGGGTTCAAACAATCAGCCCCAGCATTTT.